This is a list of T cell receptor beta chains from one sample in a study of CD8 T cells in ankylosing spondylitis. TCRdb reprocessed the 5' RACE reads with MiXCR, giving one entry per CDR3 protein. Among about 340,000 distinct CDR3 sequences listed, 8% were seen once. The sequenced sample consisted of blood, either unsorted or a sorted T cell fraction (not recorded which). These receptors all come from a male donor with ankylosing spondylitis. The CDR3 runs from the conserved cysteine through the conserved F or W. The order of the fields is CDR3 protein, V gene, clone size, J gene, D gene. D genes are given only for firm matches. Clone size is stated in some rows and not others, as once, few, many or a class when expanded.

cdr3_aa: CASSLSGQGNSPLHF
v_call: TRBV28
clone_size: NA
j_call: TRBJ1-6
d_call: NA

cdr3_aa: CASSSRQGATEAFF
v_call: TRBV7-2
clone_size: NA
j_call: TRBJ1-1
d_call: TRBD1

cdr3_aa: CASSYSGPSGVGELFF
v_call: TRBV6-5
clone_size: many
j_call: TRBJ2-2
d_call: NA

cdr3_aa: CATRRGVRSTDTQYF
v_call: TRBV19
clone_size: few
j_call: TRBJ2-3
d_call: NA

cdr3_aa: CASSYRLQPQHF
v_call: TRBV6-2/TRBV6-3
clone_size: many
j_call: TRBJ1-5
d_call: NA

cdr3_aa: CASSGTTTGSGNTIYF
v_call: TRBV6-1
clone_size: few
j_call: TRBJ1-3
d_call: NA

cdr3_aa: CASRSRGPTYEQYF
v_call: TRBV2
clone_size: few
j_call: TRBJ2-7
d_call: TRBD1

cdr3_aa: CASSHLSDTQYF
v_call: TRBV3-1
clone_size: few
j_call: TRBJ2-3
d_call: NA

cdr3_aa: CASSPSGVPYEQYF
v_call: TRBV5-1
clone_size: few
j_call: TRBJ2-7
d_call: TRBD2

cdr3_aa: CASSLLGGRNQPQHF
v_call: TRBV12-3/TRBV12-4
clone_size: NA
j_call: TRBJ1-5
d_call: NA

cdr3_aa: CASSQVQDTQYF
v_call: TRBV4-2
clone_size: few
j_call: TRBJ2-3
d_call: NA

cdr3_aa: CASSDRRFTEAFF
v_call: TRBV6-1
clone_size: NA
j_call: TRBJ1-1
d_call: NA

cdr3_aa: CSVGWDRGYGYTF
v_call: TRBV29-1
clone_size: few
j_call: TRBJ1-2
d_call: TRBD1

cdr3_aa: CASRPPFHFTEAFF
v_call: TRBV6-1
clone_size: many
j_call: TRBJ1-1
d_call: NA

cdr3_aa: CASRRGTGQETQYF
v_call: TRBV12-3/TRBV12-4
clone_size: NA
j_call: TRBJ2-5
d_call: TRBD1

cdr3_aa: CASSELAQSTDTQYF
v_call: TRBV5-1
clone_size: NA
j_call: TRBJ2-3
d_call: TRBD2

cdr3_aa: CASSRSLAGIEKLFF
v_call: TRBV3-1
clone_size: few
j_call: TRBJ1-4
d_call: NA

cdr3_aa: CASSQTEFYGYTF
v_call: TRBV3-1
clone_size: many
j_call: TRBJ1-2
d_call: NA

cdr3_aa: CASSQEPGGPYEQYF
v_call: TRBV3-1
clone_size: NA
j_call: TRBJ2-7
d_call: TRBD1

cdr3_aa: CASSHGFDTEAFF
v_call: TRBV4-2
clone_size: few
j_call: TRBJ1-1
d_call: NA

cdr3_aa: CATSRVRGSGEQYF
v_call: TRBV15
clone_size: NA
j_call: TRBJ2-7
d_call: NA

cdr3_aa: CSARSPAGYNEQFF
v_call: TRBV20-1
clone_size: few
j_call: TRBJ2-1
d_call: TRBD2

cdr3_aa: CASSKGPGYEQFF
v_call: TRBV7-2
clone_size: NA
j_call: TRBJ2-1
d_call: NA

cdr3_aa: CASSEGLAGGNNEQFF
v_call: TRBV10-1
clone_size: NA
j_call: TRBJ2-1
d_call: TRBD2

cdr3_aa: CASRRQGPEQYF
v_call: TRBV28
clone_size: few
j_call: TRBJ2-7
d_call: TRBD1

cdr3_aa: CASSTDLGRLHEAFF
v_call: TRBV6-1
clone_size: many
j_call: TRBJ1-1
d_call: NA

cdr3_aa: CSARDNRGNYEQYF
v_call: TRBV20-1
clone_size: NA
j_call: TRBJ2-7
d_call: TRBD1

cdr3_aa: CASSQGGQGFTEAFF
v_call: TRBV3-1
clone_size: many
j_call: TRBJ1-1
d_call: TRBD1

cdr3_aa: CASSQDKSLGLLGANVLTF
v_call: TRBV4-1
clone_size: few
j_call: TRBJ2-6
d_call: NA

cdr3_aa: CASSQFGGNNSPLHF
v_call: TRBV14
clone_size: NA
j_call: TRBJ1-6
d_call: NA

cdr3_aa: CASEYSGRTGELFF
v_call: TRBV6-1
clone_size: many
j_call: TRBJ2-2
d_call: TRBD2

cdr3_aa: CASSQAHEQYF
v_call: TRBV3-1
clone_size: NA
j_call: TRBJ2-7
d_call: NA

cdr3_aa: CASSKMGQIHSGNTIYF
v_call: TRBV11-2
clone_size: many
j_call: TRBJ1-3
d_call: TRBD1

cdr3_aa: CASSQDRGGALNEQFF
v_call: TRBV4-3
clone_size: few
j_call: TRBJ2-1
d_call: TRBD2

cdr3_aa: CASSLEFNEQFF
v_call: TRBV5-1
clone_size: many
j_call: TRBJ2-1
d_call: NA